This entry lists 8 T cell receptor beta chains sequenced from one sample in a study of CD8 T cells in ankylosing spondylitis. TCRdb reprocessed the 5' RACE reads with MiXCR, giving one entry per CDR3 protein. The sample has tens of thousands of distinct CDR3 sequences, more than 25% seen once. Sequenced: blood, either unsorted or a sorted T cell fraction (not recorded which). Receptor source: a male donor with ankylosing spondylitis or in good health (not recorded which).

The rearrangement uses TRBV5-1 and TRBJ2-7; tentative D call: TRBD2 (6 bases). The CDR3 is 14 amino acids. The germline V gene has CDR1 SGHRS and CDR2 YFSETQ. Between the trimmed V and J ends, which lost 1 base and 5 bases, there was a span of 13 bases. The CDR3 DNA follows: TGCGCCAGCAGCTTGTCGGCGGGAAGGGACGAGCAGTACTTC. The encoded protein is CASSLSAGRDEQYF.

The rearrangement uses TRBV20-1 and TRBJ2-7, with TRBD2 as a possible D gene (5 bases). CDR1 is DFQATT and CDR2 is SNEGSKA in the germline V gene (reference sequence). V lost 4 bases and J 5 bases, leaving 24 bases between the germline ends. This CDR3 region has 16 residues. This CDR3 is CSAIQLVATLVNEQYF. The CDR3 bases are TGCAGTGCTATCCAACTAGTAGCGACTTTAGTGAACGAGCAGTACTTC.

This clonotype has just a few counts. The chain links TRBV5-1 to TRBJ1-4; D not certain. Germline values: CDR1 SGHRS, CDR2 YFSETQ. The CDR3 length is 17 residues. V lost 4 bases to trimming and J lost 3 bases, with 19 bases between them. The CDR3 sequence: CASSVGGGRSANEKLFF. CDR3 nucleotides: TGCGCCAGCAGCGTTGGAGGTGGCAGGTCGGCTAATGAAAAACTGTTTTTT.

The sample holds a few counts of this clonotype. The chain joins TRBV11-2 to TRBJ1-2; TRBD1 matches at 7 bases. V dropped 6 bases and J dropped 2; count of bases not matched to a gene: 3. Germline loops: CDR1 SGHAT, CDR2 FQNNGV. The CDR3 contains 13 residues. The CDR3: CASSPGGNYGYTF. The CDR3 bases are TGTGCCAGCAGTCCAGGGGGAAACTATGGCTACACCTTC.

The V and J genes are TRBV5-6 and TRBJ2-7, with 8 positions matching TRBD2. The germline V gene has CDR1 SGHDT and CDR2 YYEEEE. The trim removed 1 base at V and 4 bases at J, leaving 7 bases unmatched. The CDR3 length is 15 residues. The CDR3 is CASSLTSGGIYEQYF. The CDR3 coding sequence is TGTGCCAGCAGCTTGACTAGCGGAGGTATATACGAGCAGTACTTC.

This clonotype was detected only a few times. This chain connects TRBV19 to TRBJ1-5; D not certain. The germline V gene encodes CDR1 LNHDA and CDR2 SQIVND (reference sequence). This CDR3 is 13 amino acids long. Between the trimmed V and J ends, which lost 5 bases and 10 bases, there was a span of 15 bases. The CDR3 region is CASSPTLEGPQHF. In DNA form, the CDR3 reads TGTGCCAGTAGTCCTACATTGGAAGGTCCCCAGCATTTT.

This chain uses TRBV5-1 with TRBJ2-7; 7 positions match TRBD1. Trimming cost V 1 base and J 6 bases; bases outside gene matches: 13. The CDR3 consists of 16 residues. CDR1 and CDR2 from the germline V gene are SGHRS and YFSETQ. CDR3 amino acids: CASSLSPGGLGTEQYF. The CDR3 DNA follows: TGCGCCAGCAGCTTGTCTCCAGGGGGTCTAGGAACCGAGCAGTACTTC.

The gene calls are TRBV7-8 and TRBJ1-1; weak D call: TRBD1 (5 bases). The CDR3 extends over 17 amino acids. The germline gives CDR1 SGHVS, CDR2 FQNEAQ. The ends were cut back, 2 bases at V and 4 bases at J, with 20 bases in the middle. In DNA form, the CDR3 reads TGTGCCAGCAGCTTATCTGAACGCAGGGCCTGGGGCACTGAAGCTTTCTTT. As protein: CASSLSERRAWGTEAFF.